These 17 T cell receptor beta chains share one sample of origin, sequenced in a study of blood T cell repertoires in COVID-19 (dated by TCRdb to about 2020). Receptor amplification or capture employed the immunoSEQ multiplex PCR assay. Here the immuneACCESS table is served through TCRdb, limited to in-frame sequences with V and J called. Missing clones are a known gap in these copies; in checked studies unresolved V genes cover under half, and the rest lacks a known reason. The sample profile shows a few hundred thousand clones; about 90% of them were found once. The ten largest clones capture around 0.6% of the sample. Sequenced sample: PBMCs or T cells enriched from blood (not recorded which). The source is a man aged 18 to 29 who had recovered from COVID-19.

This clone has just one count. V usage is TRBV11-2 and J usage is TRBJ2-5; perhaps TRBD2 as D (5 bases). Trimming took 5 bases from V and 5 from J, leaving 18 bases between them. The CDR3 extends over 15 amino acids. Per germline, CDR1 SGHAT and CDR2 FQNNGV. The CDR3 sequence is CASSDGNPNRETQYF. The CDR3 DNA follows: TGTGCCAGCAGCGACGGGAACCCGAATAGGGAGACCCAGTACTTC.

The J gene is TRBJ2-5, the V gene TRBV3-1 (or the pseudogene TRBV3-2); D gene ambiguous. V was trimmed by 0 bases and J by 5 bases, leaving 13 bases between them. Germline-derived CDR1 and CDR2 are LGHDT and YNNKEL (reference sequence). The CDR3 extends over 15 amino acids. The CDR3 is CASSQDLLSAETQYF. The CDR3, as DNA: TGTGCCAGCAGCCAAGATCTGCTCTCTGCGGAGACCCAGTACTTC.

This chain uses TRBV2 with TRBJ1-5; 7 bases fit TRBD1. In germline, CDR1 is SNHLY, CDR2 FYNNEI. V was pared by 6 bases and J by 4 bases, with 6 bases of the junction left unmatched. This CDR3 region has 14 residues. CDR3 in DNA: TGTGCCAGCAGGGGGGGCAGGGGGAATCAGCCCCAGCATTTT. Translation: CASRGGRGNQPQHF.

This rearrangement joins TRBV27 to TRBJ1-5; TRBD1 matches at 7 bases. Germline CDR1 MNHEY, CDR2 SMNVEV (reference sequence). V was pared by 11 bases and J by 6 bases, with 13 bases of the junction left unmatched. The CDR3 consists of 14 residues. The DNA for the CDR3 is TGTGCCTCTTTTCCAGACAGGGACGGTCAGCCCCAGCATTTT. Translation: CASFPDRDGQPQHF.

The chain employs TRBV4-1 and TRBJ1-6; no definite D call. The germline CDR1 and CDR2 sequences are MGHRA and YSYEKL. This CDR3 comprises 14 residues. The ends were cut back, 2 bases at V and 6 bases at J, with 8 bases in the middle. The CDR3 DNA reads as TGCGCCAGCAGCCAAAACGGTCTTAATTCACCCCTCCACTTT. Translation: CASSQNGLNSPLHF.

With respect to this clone: Distinct nucleotide sequences in the sample also encode this CDR3. The CDR3: CASSADQRELYF. The CDR3 DNA is TGTGCCAGCAGCGCGGATCAGCGAGAGTTGTACTTC. The chain carries TRBV9 and TRBJ2-7, with D unclear. Germline V CDR1 and CDR2: SGDLS, YYNGEE. V was pared by 3 bases and J by 12 bases, with 16 bases between. CDR3 length: 12 residues.

To note about this clone: Germline is not matched at one junction end, which may reflect a read error. V and J are TRBV28 and TRBJ2-1; D ambiguous. This CDR3 region has 16 residues. Germline V gene lookup returns CDR1 MDHEN and CDR2 SYDVKM. CDR3 nucleotide sequence: TGTGCCAGCAGCCCACCCTTACGGTACCTCTACCATGAGCAGTTCTTC. Protein: CASSPPLRYLYHEQFF.

This sequence joins TRBV7-9 and TRBJ1-3, with TRBD1 matching over 9 bases. V lost 4 bases, J lost 6 bases, and 19 bases stayed unmatched. The germline V gene encodes CDR1 SEHNR and CDR2 FQNEAQ (reference sequence). CDR3 size: 19 residues. CDR3 amino acids: CASSSTGQGVISAINTIYF. The CDR3 region has the DNA TGTGCCAGCAGCTCCACGGGACAGGGAGTTATATCCGCGATAAACACCATATATTTT.

This chain joins TRBV19 and TRBJ1-5, with 8 bases that match TRBD1. The germline CDR1 and CDR2 sequences are LNHDA and SQIVND (reference sequence). J lost 3 bases, V lost 7 bases, and 5 bases had no gene match. This CDR3 region has 14 residues. The DNA of the CDR3 is TGTGCCAGTAATTTGGGACAGGTCAATCAGCCCCAGCATTTT. Protein sequence: CASNLGQVNQPQHF.

The rearrangement links TRBV6-5 to TRBJ1-6, with D perhaps matching TRBD1 (5 bases). Germline-derived CDR1 and CDR2 are MNHEY and SVGAGI. The germline V and J ends were trimmed by 2 bases and 10 bases, with 15 bases remaining between them. This CDR3 region has 15 residues. This CDR3 reads CASSYAGEVGSPLHF. The CDR3 DNA reads TGTGCCAGCAGTTACGCGGGGGAGGTTGGATCACCCCTCCACTTT.

The V call is TRBV28, the J call TRBJ2-3, with D unresolved. CDR3 length: 14 residues. V was pared by 7 bases and J by 0 bases, with 11 bases between. The germline CDR1 and CDR2 sequences are MDHEN and SYDVKM. The DNA of the CDR3 is TGTGCCAGCACGCGTATGAGGAGCACAGATACGCAGTATTTT. It is translated as CASTRMRSTDTQYF.

CDR3 loop: CASTTGLSTDTQYF. The CDR3 DNA reads as TGTGCCAGCACTACGGGACTAAGCACAGATACGCAGTATTTT. This rearrangement joins TRBV28 to TRBJ2-3; 7 bases are a match to TRBD2. With 7 bases clipped from V and 0 bases from J, the junction kept 4 bases outside the gene matches. CDR1 and CDR2 from the germline V gene are MDHEN and SYDVKM. This CDR3 region has 14 residues.

The chain has TRBV7-2 and TRBJ1-1; D is ambiguous. The CDR3 consists of 13 residues. Germline assignment: CDR1 SGHTA and CDR2 FQGNSA. The ends were cut back, 4 bases at V and 4 bases at J, with 10 bases in the middle. The CDR3 nucleotides are TGTGCCAGCAGCTCCGGACGGGGCACTGAAGCTTTCTTT. As protein: CASSSGRGTEAFF.

The gene calls are TRBV11-2 and TRBJ2-1; D perhaps matches TRBD2 (5 bases). Trimming left V 7 bases short and J 8 bases short, with 18 bases between. The length of the CDR3 is 14 residues. Germline V lookup: CDR1 SGHAT, CDR2 FQNNGV. CDR3 sequence (DNA): TGTGCCAGCACCGTGGCTAGCTTTGCGGATGAGCAGTTCTTC. It yields the protein CASTVASFADEQFF.

The genes are TRBV18 and TRBJ1-4; 7 nucleotides align to TRBD1. Trimming took 2 bases from V and 7 from J; bases not matched to a gene: 1. Germline V gene sequence: CDR1 KGHSH, CDR2 LQKENI. The CDR3 extends over 13 amino acids. CDR3 DNA sequence: TGTGCCAGCTCACCAAGACAGGGTGAAAAACTGTTTTTT. Protein product: CASSPRQGEKLFF.

The gene calls are TRBV2 and TRBJ1-3, with unresolved D. This CDR3 has 15 amino acids. V lost 7 bases, J lost 0 bases, and 13 bases lay in between. Germline V gene sequence: CDR1 SNHLY, CDR2 FYNNEI. The CDR3 DNA reads as TGTGCCAGCACCCAGGACGGGAACTCTGGAAACACCATATATTTT. This codes for CASTQDGNSGNTIYF. The complete variable domain, with remaining parts taken from reference TRBV2 and TRBJ1-3, reads EPEVTQTPSHQVTQMGQEVILRCVPISNHLYFYWYRQILGQKVEFLVSFYNNEISEKSEIFDDQFSVERPDGSNFTLKIRSTKLEDSAMYFCASTQDGNSGNTIYFGEGSWLTVV.

The chain couples TRBV11-3 to TRBJ2-3; maybe TRBD1 (6 bases). Germline V gene data show CDR1 as SGHNT and CDR2 as YENEEA. V was cut by 1 base and J by 4 bases, with 12 bases left in between. CDR3 length: 15 amino acids. In DNA, the CDR3 is TGTGCCAGCAGCTTAGGAACAGGGTCGGCAGATACGCAGTATTTT. Translated: CASSLGTGSADTQYF.